This T cell receptor (beta chain) emerged from a study of technical replicates of blood from four donors. Measured with immunoSEQ multiplex PCR; TCRdb has only the in-frame clones, and not every one. Of around 80,000 clones in the sample, nearly 98% were seen once. The CDR3 loop spans 17 amino acids. Germline values: CDR1 SGHDN, CDR2 FVKESK. V shed 0 bases and J 0 bases; nucleotides not matched to a gene: 3. The sequence derives from a human donor in good health. The V call is TRBV14, the J call TRBJ2-1, with 9 bases lining up with TRBD2. The material sequenced was T cells isolated from PBMCs. CDR3 sequence reads: CASSQDGGRDSYNEQFF. For the CDR3, the DNA is TGTGCCAGCAGCCAAGATGGCGGGAGGGACTCCTACAATGAGCAGTTCTTC.